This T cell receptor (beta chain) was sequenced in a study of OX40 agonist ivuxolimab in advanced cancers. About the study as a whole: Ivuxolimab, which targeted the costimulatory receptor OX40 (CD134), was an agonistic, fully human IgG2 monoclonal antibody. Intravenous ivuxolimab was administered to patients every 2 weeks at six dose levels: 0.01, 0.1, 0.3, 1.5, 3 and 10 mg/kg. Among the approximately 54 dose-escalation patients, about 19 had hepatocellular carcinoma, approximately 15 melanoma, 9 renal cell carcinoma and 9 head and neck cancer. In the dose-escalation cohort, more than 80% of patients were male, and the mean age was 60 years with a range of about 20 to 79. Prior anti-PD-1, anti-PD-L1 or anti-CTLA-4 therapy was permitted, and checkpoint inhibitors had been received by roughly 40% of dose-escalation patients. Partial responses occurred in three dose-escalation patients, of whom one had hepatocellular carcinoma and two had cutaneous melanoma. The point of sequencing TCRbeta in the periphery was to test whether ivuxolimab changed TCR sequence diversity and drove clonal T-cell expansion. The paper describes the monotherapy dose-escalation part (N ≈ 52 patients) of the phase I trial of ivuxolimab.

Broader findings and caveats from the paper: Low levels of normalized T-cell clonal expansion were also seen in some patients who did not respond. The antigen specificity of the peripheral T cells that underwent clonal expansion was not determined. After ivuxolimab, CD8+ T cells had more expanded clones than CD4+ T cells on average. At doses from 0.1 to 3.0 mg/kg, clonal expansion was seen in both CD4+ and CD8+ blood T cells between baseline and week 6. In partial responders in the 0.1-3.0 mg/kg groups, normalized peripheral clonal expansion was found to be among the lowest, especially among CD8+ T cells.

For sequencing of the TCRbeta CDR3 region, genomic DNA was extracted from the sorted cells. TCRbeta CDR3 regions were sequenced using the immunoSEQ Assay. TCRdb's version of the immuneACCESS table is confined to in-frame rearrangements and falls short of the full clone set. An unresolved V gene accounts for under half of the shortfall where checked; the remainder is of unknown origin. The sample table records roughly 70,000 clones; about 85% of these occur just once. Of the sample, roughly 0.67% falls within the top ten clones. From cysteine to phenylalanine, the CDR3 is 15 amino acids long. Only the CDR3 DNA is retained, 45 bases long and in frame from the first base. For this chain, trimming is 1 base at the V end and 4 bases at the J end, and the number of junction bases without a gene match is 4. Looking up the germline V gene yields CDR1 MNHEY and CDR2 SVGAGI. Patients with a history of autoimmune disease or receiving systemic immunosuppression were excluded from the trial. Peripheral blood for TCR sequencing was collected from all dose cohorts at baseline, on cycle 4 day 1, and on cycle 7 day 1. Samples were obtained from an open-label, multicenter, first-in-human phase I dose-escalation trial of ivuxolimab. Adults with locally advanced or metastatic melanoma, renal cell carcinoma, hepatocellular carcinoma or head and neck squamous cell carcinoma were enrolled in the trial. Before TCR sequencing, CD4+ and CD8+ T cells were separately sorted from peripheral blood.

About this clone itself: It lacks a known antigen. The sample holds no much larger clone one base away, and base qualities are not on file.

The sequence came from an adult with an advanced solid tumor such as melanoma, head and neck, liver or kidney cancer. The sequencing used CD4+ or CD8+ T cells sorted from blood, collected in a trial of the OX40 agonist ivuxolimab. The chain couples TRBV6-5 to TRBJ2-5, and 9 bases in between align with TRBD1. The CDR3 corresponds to CASSYFTGGAETQYF. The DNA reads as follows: TGTGCCAGCAGTTACTTCACAGGGGGCGCAGAGACCCAGTACTTC.